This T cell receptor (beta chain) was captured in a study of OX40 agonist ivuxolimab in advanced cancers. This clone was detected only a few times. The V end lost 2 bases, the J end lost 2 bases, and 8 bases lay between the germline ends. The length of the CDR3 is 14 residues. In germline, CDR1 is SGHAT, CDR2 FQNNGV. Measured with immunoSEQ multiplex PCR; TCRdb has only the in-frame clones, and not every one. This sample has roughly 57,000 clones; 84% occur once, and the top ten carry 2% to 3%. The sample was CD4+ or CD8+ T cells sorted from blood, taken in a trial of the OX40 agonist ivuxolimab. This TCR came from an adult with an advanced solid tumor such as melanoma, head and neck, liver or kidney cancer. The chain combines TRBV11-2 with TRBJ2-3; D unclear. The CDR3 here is CASSLFWVTDTQYF. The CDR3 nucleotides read TGTGCCAGCAGCTTATTTTGGGTCACAGATACGCAGTATTTT.